This TCR beta chain came from a study of cytomegalovirus exposure and HLA in healthy donors. Germline CDR1 reads GTSNPN; CDR2 reads SVGIG (reference sequence). The CDR3 is 11 amino acids. Deletions cut 3 bases from V and 8 bases from J, with 10 bases between. The table came from immunoSEQ multiplex PCR; TCRdb's copy has only in-frame clones and leaves some out. The repertoire consists of over 200,000 clones, with over 80% occurring once and the leading ten covering roughly 13%. The sequenced material came from PBMCs. This receptor was identified in a young woman in good health and CMV-seropositive. The gene calls are TRBV30 and TRBJ1-1; perhaps TRBD1 as D (6 bases). CDR3 DNA sequence: TGTGCCTGGAGGGACAGCGAAGAAGCTTTCTTT. Residues: CAWRDSEEAFF. Full variable domain (remainder filled in from reference TRBV30 and TRBJ1-1): SQTIHQWPATLVQPVGSPLSLECTVEGTSNPNLYWYRQAAGRGLQLLFYSVGIGQISSEVPQNLSASRPQDRQFILSSKKLLLSDSGFYLCAWRDSEEAFFGQGTRLTVV.